Each of the 9 T cell receptor beta chains below was sequenced from the same sample in a study of blood T cell repertoires in COVID-19. Generated by immunoSEQ multiplex PCR, the TCRdb table keeps only in-frame clones and is missing some. Of just over 60,000 clones in the sample, 65% to 80% were seen once. Material for sequencing was peripheral blood. These receptors came from a man aged 25-40 years with COVID-19, enrolled during active disease.

The chain couples TRBV18 to TRBJ2-5, with 14 bases that match TRBD2. CDR1 is KGHSH, CDR2 LQKENI, per germline. This CDR3 region has 16 residues. V lost 5 bases to trimming and J lost 4 bases; unmatched junction nucleotides: 6. The CDR3 region has the DNA TGTGCCAGCTCATCGGGACTAGCGGGAGAGGGAGAGACCCAGTACTTC. It encodes CASSSGLAGEGETQYF.

The chain recombines TRBV3-1 (or the pseudogene TRBV3-2) with TRBJ2-5; 10 bases match TRBD2. J gave up 5 bases and V 4 bases, and 7 bases lay outside the gene matches. The CDR3 is 15 residues long. Germline V gene sequence: CDR1 LGHDT, CDR2 YNNKEL (reference sequence). The CDR3 is CASSPTSGKGETQYF. DNA for the CDR3: TGTGCCAGCAGCCCCACTAGCGGGAAGGGGGAGACCCAGTACTTC.

The chain recombines TRBV2 with TRBJ2-3, with TRBD1 identical over 8 bases. V was pared by 6 bases and J by 4 bases, with 6 bases of the junction left unmatched. The V gene's germline CDR1 is SNHLY and CDR2 FYNNEI. The CDR3 consists of 14 residues. The DNA of the CDR3 is TGTGCCAGCAGAGGACAGGGCGTATCAGATACGCAGTATTTT. Translation: CASRGQGVSDTQYF.

This clone occurred once. V is TRBV10-3 and J is TRBJ2-3; D may be TRBD2 (5 bases). The CDR3 consists of 15 residues. In germline, CDR1 is ENHRY, CDR2 SYGVKD. With 0 bases removed from V and 4 bases from J, the gap between germline ends came to 11 bases. CDR3 bases: TGTGCCATCAGTGAGTCGAAGAGGGCCCCAGATACGCAGTATTTT. Translation: CAISESKRAPDTQYF.

This chain connects TRBV4-1 to TRBJ2-3; 8 bases line up with TRBD1. CDR3 size: 17 residues. Germline V gene sequence: CDR1 MGHRA, CDR2 YSYEKL. After removal of 1 base from V and 4 bases from J, the junction contained 10 bases not matched to a gene. CDR3 nucleotide sequence: TGCGCCAGCAGCCAAGTCGAGGACAGGGCTTTCCCAGATACGCAGTATTTT. It encodes CASSQVEDRAFPDTQYF.

The rearrangement uses TRBV4-3 and TRBJ2-6, with D hard to call. V lost 1 base and J 0 bases, leaving 7 bases between the germline ends. The CDR3 spans 16 residues. Germline CDR1 and CDR2: LGHNA and YSLEER. The DNA for the CDR3 is TGCGCCAGCAGCCAAGGTGGGCTCTCTGGGGCCAACGTCCTGACTTTC. Its translation: CASSQGGLSGANVLTF.

This clone was detected a few times. V is TRBV7-8 and J is TRBJ1-2; D might be TRBD1 (6 bases). The length of the CDR3 is 15 residues. Germline loops: CDR1 SGHVS, CDR2 FQNEAQ. V shed 5 bases and J shed 4 bases, with 17 bases lying between them. The CDR3 sequence: CASSTGMGFVYGYTF. The CDR3, as DNA: TGTGCCAGCAGCACAGGGATGGGGTTTGTCTATGGCTACACCTTC.

The chain links TRBV11-2 to TRBJ2-7; D gene ambiguous. The CDR3 loop spans 13 amino acids. V dropped 6 bases and J dropped 6 bases, with 15 bases sitting between them. Per the germline V gene, CDR1 is SGHAT and CDR2 is FQNNGV. The CDR3 spells CASSKLLGFEQYF. The CDR3 DNA follows: TGTGCCAGCAGTAAACTCCTAGGTTTCGAGCAGTACTTC.

The J gene is TRBJ2-2, the V gene TRBV29-1; 10 positions agree with TRBD1. CDR3 length: 15 residues. Germline CDR1 SQVTM, CDR2 ANQGSEA. V was pared by 5 bases and J by 3 bases, with 6 bases of the junction left unmatched. The chain's CDR3 is CSVSFGQGDTGELFF. Written as DNA, the CDR3 is TGCAGCGTTTCCTTCGGACAGGGGGACACCGGGGAGCTGTTTTTT.